The next 8 T cell receptor beta chains were all read from a single sample in a study of cytomegalovirus exposure and HLA in healthy donors. The PCR used 60 Vbeta and 13 Jbeta primers. TCRdb's copy holds only in-frame clones and misses some; the assay was immunoSEQ multiplex PCR. The data contain 150,000 to 200,000 clones, 86% of them seen just once; the ten biggest clones take up roughly 2%. Sequencing was performed on PBMCs. The origin of the receptors is a woman younger than 35 in good health and CMV-seronegative.

This rearrangement joins TRBV7-9 to TRBJ1-1; D gene ambiguous. CDR3 length equals 15 residues. Trimming left V 0 bases short and J 5 bases short, with 13 bases between. Germline CDR1 reads SEHNR; CDR2 reads FQNEAQ (reference sequence). CDR3 nucleotide sequence: TGTGCCAGCAGCTTAGCCGCAGTTGGGGAGACTGAAGCTTTCTTT. Translated: CASSLAAVGETEAFF.

The V gene is TRBV18, the J gene TRBJ2-7; D remains ambiguous. CDR1 and CDR2 from the germline V gene are KGHSH and LQKENI. With 3 bases removed from V and 0 bases from J, the gap between germline ends came to 9 bases. The CDR3 length is 14 residues. For the CDR3, the DNA is TGTGCCAGCTCACCTGGTCCCTACTCCTACGAGCAGTACTTC. Encoded protein: CASSPGPYSYEQYF. The full variable domain, rest sourced from reference TRBV18 and TRBJ2-7, is NAGVMQNPRHLVRRRGQEARLRCSPMKGHSHVYWYRQLPEEGLKFMVYLQKENIIDESGMPKERFSAEFPKEGPSILRIQQVVRGDSAAYFCASSPGPYSYEQYFGPGTRLTVT.

The chain recombines TRBV5-1 with TRBJ2-3; 12 bases agree with TRBD1. The ends lost 1 base at V and 3 bases at J; junction bases unmatched: 3. From germline, CDR1 is SGHRS and CDR2 YFSETQ. This CDR3 has 16 residues. The CDR3 region has the DNA TGCGCCAGCAGCTTGAGGGACAGGGGGCTGACAGATACGCAGTATTTT. This gives the protein CASSLRDRGLTDTQYF. The full variable domain, completed using reference TRBV5-1 and TRBJ2-3, is KAGVTQTPRYLIKTRGQQVTLSCSPISGHRSVSWYQQTPGQGLQFLFEYFSETQRNKGNFPGRFSGRQFSNSRSEMNVSTLELGDSALYLCASSLRDRGLTDTQYFGPGTRLTVL.

This chain uses TRBV19 with TRBJ2-1; 9 nucleotides line up with TRBD2. V lost 5 bases, J lost 3 bases, and 8 bases stayed unmatched. Looked up from germline, CDR1 is LNHDA and CDR2 is SQIVND (reference sequence). The CDR3 totals 16 residues. Here the CDR3 DNA reads TGTGCCAGTAGTCCCTATCTAGCGGGGAACTACAATGAGCAGTTCTTC. The encoded protein is CASSPYLAGNYNEQFF.

V is TRBV10-3 and J is TRBJ2-5; 7 bases match TRBD2. Germline CDR1 and CDR2: ENHRY and SYGVKD. Losses at the gene ends were 2 bases for V and 7 bases for J; bases not matched to a gene: 1. The CDR3 spans 12 residues. The CDR3 region is CAISEGGRTQYF. In nucleotides, the CDR3 is TGTGCCATCAGTGAGGGCGGGAGGACCCAGTACTTC.

The rearrangement joins TRBV6-1 to TRBJ1-5; no firm D call. The CDR3 length is 16 residues. V shed 2 bases and J shed 1 base, with 12 bases lying between them. The germline gives CDR1 MNHNS, CDR2 SASEGT. The CDR3 bases are TGTGCCAGCAGTGAATTCGGAGGGTTCAGCAATCAGCCCCAGCATTTT. This codes for CASSEFGGFSNQPQHF.

The chain links TRBV6-5 to TRBJ2-2, with D perhaps matching TRBD1 (5 bases). The CDR3 spans 15 residues. Germline lookup yields CDR1 MNHEY and CDR2 SVGAGI. Trimming took off 5 bases at V and 2 bases at J, with 12 bases between the two ends. The CDR3 is CASSVTGGNTGELFF. The DNA for the CDR3 is TGTGCCAGCAGTGTAACAGGTGGTAACACCGGGGAGCTGTTTTTT.

The genes are TRBV30 and TRBJ1-6; 8 nucleotides match TRBD1. The V gene's germline CDR1 is GTSNPN and CDR2 SVGIG (reference sequence). Losses at the gene ends were 4 bases for V and 11 bases for J; bases not matched to a gene: 19. The CDR3 extends over 17 amino acids. The CDR3 DNA is TGTGCCTGGACCCGGTGGGGGTGGCAGGGGGCGATGGCACCCCTCCACTTT. This gives the protein CAWTRWGWQGAMAPLHF.